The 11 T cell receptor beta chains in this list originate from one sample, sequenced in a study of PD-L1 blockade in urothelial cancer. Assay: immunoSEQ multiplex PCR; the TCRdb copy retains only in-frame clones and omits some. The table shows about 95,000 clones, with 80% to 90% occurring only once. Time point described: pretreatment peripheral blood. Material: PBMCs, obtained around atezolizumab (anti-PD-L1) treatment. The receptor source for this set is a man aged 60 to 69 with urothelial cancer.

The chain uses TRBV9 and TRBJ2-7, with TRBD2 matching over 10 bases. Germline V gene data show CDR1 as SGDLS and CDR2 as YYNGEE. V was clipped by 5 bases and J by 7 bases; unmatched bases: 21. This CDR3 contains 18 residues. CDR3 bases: TGTGCCAGCAGTCCCCGGTGGGGGCCAAGCGGGGGGGGTCGGGAGCAGTACTTC. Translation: CASSPRWGPSGGGREQYF.

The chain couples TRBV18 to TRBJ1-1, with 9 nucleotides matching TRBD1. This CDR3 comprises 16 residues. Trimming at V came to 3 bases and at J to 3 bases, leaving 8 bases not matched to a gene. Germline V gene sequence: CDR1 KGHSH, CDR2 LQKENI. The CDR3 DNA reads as TGTGCCAGCTCACCGGGGACAGGGTATGGGGACACTGAAGCTTTCTTT. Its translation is CASSPGTGYGDTEAFF.

The CDR3 DNA follows: TGTGCCAGCACCCTGGGGGGGCAGTTGCCAGATACGCAGTATTTT. Amino acid sequence: CASTLGGQLPDTQYF. V is TRBV5-8 and J is TRBJ2-3; maybe TRBD2 (7 bases). V was cut by 6 bases and J by 4 bases, with 18 bases left in between. Germline V lookup: CDR1 SGHTS, CDR2 YDEGEE. CDR3 length: 15 amino acids.

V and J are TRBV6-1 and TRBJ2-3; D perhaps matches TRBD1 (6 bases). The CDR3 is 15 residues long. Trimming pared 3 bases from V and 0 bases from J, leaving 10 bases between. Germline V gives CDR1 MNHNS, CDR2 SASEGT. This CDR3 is CASSEEDSSTDTQYF. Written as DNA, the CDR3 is TGTGCCAGCAGTGAGGAGGACAGTAGCACAGATACGCAGTATTTT.

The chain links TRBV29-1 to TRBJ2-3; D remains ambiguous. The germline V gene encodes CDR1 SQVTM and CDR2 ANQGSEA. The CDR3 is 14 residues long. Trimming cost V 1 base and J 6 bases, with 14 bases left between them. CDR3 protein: CSVEASDGADTQYF. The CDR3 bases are TGCAGCGTTGAAGCGTCAGATGGAGCGGATACGCAGTATTTT.

CDR3 DNA sequence: TGTGCCAGCAGCCCGACGGGAGGGATTGATCAGCCCCAGCATTTT. The encoded protein is CASSPTGGIDQPQHF. This sequence joins TRBV7-9 and TRBJ1-5; D is ambiguous. The ends were cut back, 5 bases at V and 5 bases at J, with 16 bases in the middle. Germline V CDR1 and CDR2: SEHNR, FQNEAQ (reference sequence). CDR3 length equals 15 residues. The full variable domain, its missing parts supplied by reference TRBV7-9 and TRBJ1-5, is DTGVSQNPRHKITKRGQNVTFRCDPISEHNRLYWYRQTLGQGPEFLTYFQNEAQLEKSRLLSDRFSAERPKGSFSTLEIQRTEQGDSAMYLCASSPTGGIDQPQHFGDGTRLSIL.

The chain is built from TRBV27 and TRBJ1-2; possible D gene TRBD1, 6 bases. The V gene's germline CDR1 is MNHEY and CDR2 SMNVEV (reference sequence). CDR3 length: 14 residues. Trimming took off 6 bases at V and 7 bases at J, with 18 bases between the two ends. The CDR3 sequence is CASSYRAGQRGYTF. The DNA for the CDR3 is TGTGCCAGCAGCTACAGGGCGGGCCAACGTGGCTACACCTTC.

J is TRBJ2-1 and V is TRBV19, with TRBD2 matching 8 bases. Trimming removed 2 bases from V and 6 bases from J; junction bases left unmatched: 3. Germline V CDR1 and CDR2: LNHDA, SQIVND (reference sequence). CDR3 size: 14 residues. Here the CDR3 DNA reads TGTGCCAGTAGTATAAGCGGGGGCAGCAATGAGCAGTTCTTC. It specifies CASSISGGSNEQFF.

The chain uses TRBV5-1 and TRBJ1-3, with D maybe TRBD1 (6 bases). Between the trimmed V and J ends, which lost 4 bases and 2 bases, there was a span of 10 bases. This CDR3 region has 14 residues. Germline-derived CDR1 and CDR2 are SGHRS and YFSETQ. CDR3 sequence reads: CASSPGTTGNTIYF. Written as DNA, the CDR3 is TGCGCCAGCAGCCCGGGGACAACTGGAAACACCATATATTTT.

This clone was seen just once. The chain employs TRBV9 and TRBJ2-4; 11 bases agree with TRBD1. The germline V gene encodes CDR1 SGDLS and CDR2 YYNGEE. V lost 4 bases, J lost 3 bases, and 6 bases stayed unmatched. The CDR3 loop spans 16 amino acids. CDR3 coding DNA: TGTGCCAGCAGCCCTTTGGACAGGGGGCTCAAAAACATTCAGTACTTC. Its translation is CASSPLDRGLKNIQYF.

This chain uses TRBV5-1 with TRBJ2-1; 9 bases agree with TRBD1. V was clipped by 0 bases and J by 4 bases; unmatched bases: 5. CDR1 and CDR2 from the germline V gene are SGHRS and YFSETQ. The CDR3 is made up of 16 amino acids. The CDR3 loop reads CASSLEATGGYNEQFF. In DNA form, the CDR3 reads TGCGCCAGCAGCTTGGAAGCGACAGGGGGGTACAATGAGCAGTTCTTC.